The clone carrying this T cell receptor (beta chain) has more than one count but fewer than ten. Its antigen is not identified. Between the trimmed V and J ends, which lost 3 bases and 2 bases, there was a span of 14 bases. Germline values: CDR1 SGDLS, CDR2 YYNGEE. The CDR3 totals 16 residues. The entry originates in a study of identical twins. Findings of the study overall: Zero-insertion analyses were open to partial confounding by invariant MAIT and iNKT cells.

A universal primer site arose from template switching, and cDNA bore unique molecular identifiers. MiXCR, applied by TCRdb to the 5' RACE reads, yields one record per CDR3 protein. This table holds about 730,000 distinct CDR3 sequences, over 20% found once. The sample was also reused in another study, on T cells expressing NK-cell markers.

The chain carries TRBV9 and TRBJ1-4; D may be TRBD1 (6 bases). The sequence was collected from a woman aged 18-29 years in good health. Sequencing used PBMCs. The CDR3 sequence is CASSAQRGLTNEKLFF. Written as DNA, the CDR3 is TGTGCCAGCAGCGCCCAGCGGGGGCTTACTAATGAAAAACTGTTTTTT. Full variable domain (rest looked up from reference TRBV9 and TRBJ1-4): DSGVTQTPKHLITATGQRVTLRCSPRSGDLSVYWYQQSLDQGLQFLIQYYNGEERAKGNILERFSAQQFPDLHSELNLSSLELGDSALYFCASSAQRGLTNEKLFFGSGTQLSVL.